The next 30 T cell receptor beta chains were all read from a single sample in a study of identical twins' blood T cells. TCRdb reprocessed the 5' RACE reads with MiXCR, giving one entry per CDR3 protein. The profile shows 350,000 to 450,000 distinct CDR3 sequences, about 28% of them singletons. Sequencing used PBMCs. The receptors originated from a woman aged 18 to 49 in good health.

This clonotype was detected once. The genes are TRBV20-1 and TRBJ1-4; D call uncertain. CDR3 length: 13 amino acids. Germline-derived CDR1 and CDR2 are DFQATT and SNEGSKA (reference sequence). Here the CDR3 reads CSSLAAKGEKLFF. In nucleotides, the CDR3 is TGCAGCTCCCTGGCGGCAAAGGGTGAAAAACTGTTTTTT.

This clonotype was picked up many times. The chain carries TRBV6-5 and TRBJ2-3; no reliable D call. V shed 7 bases and J shed 0 bases, with 20 bases lying between them. Germline CDR1 MNHEY, CDR2 SVGAGI. The CDR3 is made up of 17 amino acids. CDR3 nucleotide sequence: TGTGCCAGCAAGTTAAGTCCTATTCCCCGCAGCACAGATACGCAGTATTTT. This sequence encodes CASKLSPIPRSTDTQYF.

This clonotype was detected a few times. The genes are TRBV7-2 and TRBJ1-1, with a tentative D call TRBD1 (5 bases). Germline V gene data show CDR1 as SGHTA and CDR2 as FQGNSA. The CDR3 is made up of 15 amino acids. V was pared by 4 bases and J by 4 bases, with 16 bases between. The CDR3 coding sequence is TGTGCCAGCAGCTGGCCGGGACTCGAAACCACTGAAGCTTTCTTT. It encodes CASSWPGLETTEAFF.

This clonotype has more than one count but fewer than ten. The chain has TRBV20-1 and TRBJ1-1; D call uncertain. The CDR3 has 14 amino acids. CDR1 is DFQATT and CDR2 is SNEGSKA in the germline V gene (reference sequence). V shed 1 base and J shed 0 bases, with 9 bases lying between them. The CDR3 DNA is TGCAGTGCTAGAGTTCTCATCATGAACACTGAAGCTTTCTTT. It translates to CSARVLIMNTEAFF.

This clonotype has just a few counts. The chain links TRBV9 to TRBJ1-3; D unclear. Germline V gene sequence: CDR1 SGDLS, CDR2 YYNGEE. The CDR3 has 14 amino acids. Trimming took off 0 bases at V and 4 bases at J, with 8 bases between the two ends. The CDR3 loop reads CASSVEGMGNTIYF. CDR3 DNA: TGTGCCAGCAGCGTAGAGGGTATGGGAAACACCATATATTTT.

The chain uses TRBV6-2 or TRBV6-3 and TRBJ1-1, with TRBD1 identical over 8 bases. The CDR3 has 15 amino acids. With 3 bases clipped from V and 5 bases from J, the junction kept 8 bases outside the gene matches. Germline lookup yields CDR1 MNHEY and CDR2 SVGEGT. This CDR3 reads CASSYYTGGRTEAFF. CDR3 bases: TGTGCCAGCAGTTATTACACAGGGGGGAGAACTGAAGCTTTCTTT.

This chain uses TRBV5-1 with TRBJ1-1; possible D gene TRBD1, 6 bases. Germline-derived CDR1 and CDR2 are SGHRS and YFSETQ. This CDR3 spans 12 amino acids. Trimming removed 5 bases from V and 4 bases from J, with 9 bases in between. The CDR3 reads CASRGTFTEAFF. CDR3 nucleotide sequence: TGCGCCAGCAGAGGGACATTCACTGAAGCTTTCTTT.

Remarks on this clonotype: Since a much larger clone is just one base distant, this may be a read error. The chain employs TRBV2 and TRBJ1-2, with D possibly being TRBD1 (5 bases). The CDR3 is made up of 14 amino acids. Germline CDR1 reads SNHLY; CDR2 reads FYNNEI. In DNA form, the CDR3 reads TGTGCCAGCAGCCTTAAGGGGACTAACTATGGCAACACCTTC. It yields the protein CASSLKGTNYGNTF.

This clonotype has a handful of counts. This chain connects TRBV11-3 to TRBJ2-3; D ambiguous. Trimming left V 0 bases short and J 2 bases short, with 6 bases between. Germline CDR1 reads SGHNT; CDR2 reads YENEEA. The CDR3 loop spans 14 amino acids. CDR3 sequence reads: CASSLEATTDTQYF. The CDR3 nucleotides read TGTGCCAGCAGCTTAGAGGCCACCACAGATACGCAGTATTTT.

In its sample, this clonotype was seen a few times. The chain carries TRBV5-6 and TRBJ1-5, with D possibly TRBD1 on 6 matching bases. In germline, CDR1 is SGHDT, CDR2 YYEEEE. This CDR3 is 18 amino acids long. V was shortened by 4 bases and J by 3 bases, with 23 bases between the two germline ends. The CDR3, as DNA: TGTGCCAGCAGCCTAACCCCTAACAGGGTAGGCTACAATCAGCCCCAGCATTTT. Translation gives CASSLTPNRVGYNQPQHF.

In its sample, this clonotype was seen a few times. This chain uses TRBV2 with TRBJ1-5; 8 bases fit TRBD1. Germline CDR1 reads SNHLY; CDR2 reads FYNNEI. The CDR3 totals 13 residues. J was trimmed by 7 bases and V by 5 bases; bases with no gene match: 4. In DNA form, the CDR3 reads TGTGCCAGCAGTATGACAGGGGTCCAGCCCCAGCATTTT. It codes for CASSMTGVQPQHF.

Only a few counts were recorded for this clonotype. The chain combines TRBV12-5 with TRBJ1-5; D remains ambiguous. Germline V gene data show CDR1 as LGHNT and CDR2 as FRNRAP. This CDR3 comprises 15 residues. Trimming stripped 2 bases from V and 0 bases from J, with 8 bases between. The CDR3: CASGLTENSNQPQHF. CDR3 nucleotides: TGTGCTAGTGGTTTGACAGAGAATAGCAATCAGCCCCAGCATTTT.

The genes are TRBV20-1 and TRBJ1-5; possibly TRBD1 for D (6 bases). Germline CDR1 DFQATT, CDR2 SNEGSKA (reference sequence). V was clipped by 6 bases and J by 4 bases, with 13 bases between them. The CDR3 is made up of 13 amino acids. This CDR3 is CSAEGTPNQPQHF. CDR3 DNA: TGCAGTGCCGAAGGGACACCAAATCAGCCCCAGCATTTT.

The chain links TRBV6-6 to TRBJ1-4, with D perhaps matching TRBD1 (6 bases). Trimming stripped 6 bases from V and 3 bases from J, with 14 bases between. This CDR3 comprises 15 residues. Germline CDR1 and CDR2: MNHNY and SVGAGI (reference sequence). DNA for the CDR3: TGTGCCAGCAGCCCAGGGAACAGGGCTAATGAAAAACTGTTTTTT. This gives the protein CASSPGNRANEKLFF.

Only a few counts were recorded for this clonotype. The chain carries TRBV20-1 and TRBJ2-7, with D possibly matching TRBD2 (6 bases). The V gene lost 3 bases and the J gene lost 3 bases, with 21 bases spanning the gap. Germline CDR1 DFQATT, CDR2 SNEGSKA (reference sequence). The CDR3 covers 16 residues. CDR3 amino acids: CSASPPTGTGYYEQYF. In nucleotides, the CDR3 is TGCAGTGCTAGCCCCCCTACCGGGACTGGCTACTACGAGCAGTACTTC.

The CDR3 is CASSFGSSNQPQHF. CDR3 nucleotide sequence: TGTGCCAGCAGTTTTGGAAGCAGCAATCAGCCCCAGCATTTT. This rearrangement joins TRBV27 to TRBJ1-5; D remains ambiguous. CDR1 and CDR2 from the germline V gene are MNHEY and SMNVEV (reference sequence). V gave up 3 bases and J gave up 1 base, with 7 bases separating them. This CDR3 has 14 residues.

As to this clonotype: Relative to the germline gene, one junction end is altered; a read error may explain this. This sequence joins TRBV6-5 and TRBJ2-2; a weak D match, TRBD2 (5 bases). The CDR3 runs 14 residues. The germline V gene encodes CDR1 MNHEY and CDR2 SVGAGI. Here the CDR3 reads CASSYSRGTGELFF. The CDR3 bases are TGTGCCAGCAGCTACTCGCGAGGGACCGGGGAGCTGTTTTTT.

This rearrangement joins TRBV15 to TRBJ2-2; D not certain. Germline-derived CDR1 and CDR2 are LNHNV and YYDKDF (reference sequence). The CDR3 is 14 amino acids. V was clipped by 0 bases and J by 1 base, with 3 bases between them. Here the CDR3 DNA reads TGTGCCACCAGCAGAGAAGGGAACACCGGGGAGCTGTTTTTT. Its protein is CATSREGNTGELFF. Using reference TRBV15 and TRBJ2-2 for the parts outside the CDR3, the full variable domain is DAMVIQNPRYQVTQFGKPVTLSCSQTLNHNVMYWYQQKSSQAPKLLFHYYDKDFNNEADTPDNFQSRRPNTSFCFLDIRSPGLGDTAMYLCATSREGNTGELFFGEGSRLTVL.

This clonotype was detected many times. The V gene is TRBV11-2, the J gene TRBJ1-1; D is unresolved. The CDR3 is 17 amino acids. Germline V CDR1 and CDR2: SGHAT, FQNNGV. V lost 0 bases, J lost 2 bases, and 16 bases lay in between. The CDR3 coding sequence is TGTGCCAGCAGCTTAGATGAGATCGGGCTATTAAACACTGAAGCTTTCTTT. Translating gives CASSLDEIGLLNTEAFF.

This clonotype showed up just a few times. The rearrangement joins TRBV29-1 to TRBJ1-4; D not resolved. The CDR3 runs 13 residues. Trimming removed 7 bases from V and 4 bases from J, with 13 bases in between. Germline V gene data show CDR1 as SQVTM and CDR2 as ANQGSEA. The chain's CDR3 is CSARRGSNEKLFF. The CDR3 nucleotides are TGCAGCGCCCGTCGAGGGAGTAATGAAAAACTGTTTTTT.

J is TRBJ2-1 and V is TRBV2; 8 positions match TRBD2. Germline V gene lookup returns CDR1 SNHLY and CDR2 FYNNEI. Losses at the gene ends were 2 bases for V and 6 bases for J; bases not matched to a gene: 21. This CDR3 has 20 amino acids. CDR3 protein: CASSEPGGSHGHTTANEQFF. The DNA of the CDR3 is TGTGCCAGCAGTGAACCGGGAGGGTCCCACGGACACACCACAGCCAATGAGCAGTTCTTC.

The chain is built from TRBV2 and TRBJ1-1; 7 nucleotides align to TRBD1. The germline gives CDR1 SNHLY, CDR2 FYNNEI. Trimming took 5 bases from V and 7 from J; bases not matched to a gene: 4. CDR3 size: 12 residues. CDR3 protein: CASSQGGIEAFF. CDR3 DNA sequence: TGTGCCAGCAGTCAGGGGGGAATTGAAGCTTTCTTT.

The chain combines TRBV24-1 with TRBJ2-2, with D possibly being TRBD1 (5 bases). V gave up 0 bases and J gave up 2 bases, with 9 bases separating them. Germline V gene data show CDR1 as KGHDR and CDR2 as SFDVKD. CDR3 length: 16 residues. CDR3 sequence reads: CATSDLKGDNTGELFF. CDR3 DNA: TGTGCCACCAGTGATTTGAAAGGGGATAACACCGGGGAGCTGTTTTTT.

This clonotype was recorded a few times. V and J are TRBV6-4 and TRBJ1-5; D is ambiguous. V dropped 6 bases and J dropped 9 bases, with 18 bases sitting between them. The germline V gene has CDR1 MRHNA and CDR2 SNTAGT. CDR3 size: 14 residues. CDR3 region: CASRPMPGPGPQHF. CDR3 DNA: TGTGCCAGCAGGCCCATGCCAGGTCCGGGGCCCCAGCATTTT.

This clonotype was seen only a few times. The genes are TRBV13 and TRBJ2-7, with D tentatively TRBD1 (6 bases). The CDR3 consists of 14 residues. Germline values: CDR1 PRHDT, CDR2 FYEKMQ (reference sequence). The V and J ends lost 8 bases and 5 bases respectively, with 19 bases between them. CDR3 DNA sequence: TGTGCCAGCGGAAGATCACAGGGACCTCACGAGCAGTACTTC. Protein product: CASGRSQGPHEQYF.

This clonotype was picked up many times. The chain uses TRBV29-1 and TRBJ1-2; no reliable D call. Germline-derived CDR1 and CDR2 are SQVTM and ANQGSEA. The CDR3 has 15 amino acids. V lost 4 bases and J lost 2, with 17 bases in between. CDR3 region: CSVVPYESPNYGYTF. CDR3 DNA sequence: TGCAGCGTTGTCCCCTACGAATCCCCCAACTATGGCTACACCTTC.

This clonotype was picked up many times. V usage is TRBV20-1 and J usage is TRBJ2-7, with D hard to call. The V gene lost 3 bases and the J gene lost 2 bases, with 14 bases spanning the gap. The CDR3 is made up of 14 amino acids. CDR1 is DFQATT, CDR2 SNEGSKA, per germline (reference sequence). The CDR3 loop reads CSASQSTEPYEQYF. CDR3 DNA: TGCAGTGCTAGTCAATCGACCGAACCCTACGAGCAGTACTTC.

This clonotype was counted a few times. This chain joins TRBV11-3 and TRBJ1-1; unclear D gene. Germline assignment: CDR1 SGHNT and CDR2 YENEEA. The CDR3 contains 15 residues. Trimming removed 5 bases at V and 0 bases at J, with 13 bases between. The CDR3 is CASSENGPVNTEAFF. The CDR3 DNA reads as TGTGCCAGCAGCGAAAACGGACCGGTGAACACTGAAGCTTTCTTT.

This CDR3 is CASSYLATQYF. DNA of the CDR3: TGTGCCAGCAGTTACCTGGCAACCCAGTACTTC. V gene TRBV6-5 combines with J gene TRBJ2-5; no clear D gene. Germline-derived CDR1 and CDR2 are MNHEY and SVGAGI. V lost 2 bases and J 8 bases, leaving 6 bases between the germline ends. The CDR3 consists of 11 residues.

This clonotype was counted a few times. The chain combines TRBV7-8 with TRBJ2-2, with TRBD1 identical over 7 bases. Germline V lookup: CDR1 SGHVS, CDR2 FQNEAQ. This CDR3 region has 14 residues. Germline trimming cut 6 bases from V and 3 bases from J; bases unmatched to any gene: 4. Here the CDR3 DNA reads TGTGCCAGCAGTCCCAGGGGGTACACCGGGGAGCTGTTTTTT. Its protein product is CASSPRGYTGELFF.